What follows describes a single T cell receptor beta chain. The antigen is not known. There are 17 residues in the CDR3. The V end was cut by 5 bases, the J end by 3 bases, with 22 bases between. These data come from a study of T cell repertoires in cytomegalovirus infection. Study at large: CMV infection together with matching HLA type was indicated by public TCR beta signatures.

Broader study findings: In two of eight donors, the top clonotype was HLA-C-restricted CMV-specific. Public TCR beta family frequency separated CMV-and-HLA carriers, including in an independent cohort.

TCRdb analysed the reads with MiXCR anew, one entry per CDR3 protein. The profile covers 230,000 or so distinct CDR3 sequences, with approximately 15% appearing a single time and around 47% taken by the ten largest. This clonotype originated in a human donor in good health (CMV status not recorded). Some clones in this sample may be carry-over from other donors' samples. The V call is TRBV12-3 or TRBV12-4, the J call TRBJ2-5; the D gene is possibly TRBD1 (6 bases). The sequencing sample was made of CD8+ T cells from PBMCs. CDR3 in amino acids: CASSLGRGQILKETQYF. The CDR3 DNA is TGTGCCAGCAGTCTCGGGCGAGGACAGATTCTAAAAGAGACCCAGTACTTC.